This record concerns one T cell receptor beta chain sequence. TCRdb's table, derived via immunoSEQ multiplex PCR, lists solely in-frame clones and lacks some. This sample has roughly 48,000 clones; around nine tenths occur once, and the top ten carry approximately 10%. The CDR3 covers 14 residues. CDR1 and CDR2 from the germline V gene are SEHNR and FQNEAQ (reference sequence). After removal of 1 base from V and 7 bases from J, the junction contained 6 bases not matched to a gene. This record comes from a study of OX40 agonist ivuxolimab in advanced cancers. Patients were ruled out by autoimmune disease history or systemic immunosuppression.

This clonotype was sampled from an adult with an advanced solid tumor such as melanoma, head and neck, liver or kidney cancer. This chain joins TRBV7-9 and TRBJ1-1; TRBD1 matches at 7 bases. The sample here was CD4+ or CD8+ T cells sorted from blood, taken in a trial of the OX40 agonist ivuxolimab. The CDR3, as DNA: TGTGCCAGCAGCTTAGTCTCGGGGACAGTTGAAGCTTTCTTT. As protein: CASSLVSGTVEAFF. Using reference TRBV7-9 and TRBJ1-1 for the parts outside the CDR3, the full variable domain is DTGVSQNPRHKITKRGQNVTFRCDPISEHNRLYWYRQTLGQGPEFLTYFQNEAQLEKSRLLSDRFSAERPKGSFSTLEIQRTEQGDSAMYLCASSLVSGTVEAFFGQGTRLTVV.